This T cell receptor beta chain comes out of a study of T cell clones after liver transplantation. About the research overall: In this trial, immunosuppression withdrawal was attempted within 2 years of liver transplant. Subjects received no induction therapy and standard immunosuppression until randomization at 12-24 months post-transplant.

Study findings and constraints: Low donor cell numbers restricted donor-reactive repertoire measurement in a couple of subjects.

The data were produced by immunoSEQ multiplex PCR, yet TCRdb's version contains in-frame clones alone and is incomplete. The sample contains approximately 71,000 clones, approximately 92% of which appear only once. The count of this clone is one. The antigen is undetermined. The CDR3 totals 14 residues. Germline loops: CDR1 MGHRA, CDR2 YSYEKL. V was clipped by 4 bases and J by 0 bases, with 10 bases between them. The rearrangement joins TRBV4-1 to TRBJ2-7; D is unresolved. This sequence originates from a human patient who received a liver transplant. The graft donor may be the source of some T cells. This material consisted of CD4+ T cells from blood, taken less than 26 months after liver transplant. Here the CDR3 DNA reads TGCGCCAGCAGCCCCGTAGGCAACTCCTACGAGCAGTACTTC. Protein: CASSPVGNSYEQYF.